The 7 T cell receptor beta chains given below trace back to one sample, sequenced in a study of blood T cells in healthy people across ages. PCR was performed a second time for 7 to 11 cycles using a sample-barcoded 5' primer and a J-beta primer mix. TCRdb used MiXCR to reprocess the 5' RACE reads, holding one entry per CDR3 protein. Seen here are 600,000 to 800,000 distinct CDR3 sequences, roughly 21% observed once, and the top ten hold approximately 3.7%. The sample was blood. These receptors originate from a man aged 65 to 85 in good health.

This clonotype came up a few times. The genes are TRBV5-1 and TRBJ2-2; D is perhaps TRBD2 (5 bases). The CDR3 has 13 amino acids. Per germline, CDR1 SGHRS and CDR2 YFSETQ. Trimming took 3 bases from V and 7 from J, leaving 10 bases between them. CDR3 region: CASSSPAGGELFF. The CDR3 bases are TGCGCCAGCAGCTCCCCCGCGGGCGGGGAGCTGTTTTTT.

The V and J genes are TRBV20-1 and TRBJ2-5; 10 bases align to TRBD1. Germline CDR1 is DFQATT and CDR2 is SNEGSKA (reference sequence). This CDR3 region has 16 residues. V lost 1 base and J lost 3; bases outside the gene matches: 8. CDR3: CSARGTPGQGKETQYF. The CDR3 DNA follows: TGCAGTGCTAGAGGGACTCCGGGACAGGGGAAAGAGACCCAGTACTTC.

The chain links TRBV7-9 to TRBJ2-1, with TRBD1 as a possible D gene (6 bases). The DNA end lines up better with TRBJ2-7; the J call may be wrong. CDR1 and CDR2 from the germline V gene are SEHNR and FQNEAQ (reference sequence). This CDR3 is 14 amino acids long. The CDR3 loop is CASSPRTAFYEQYF. The CDR3 coding sequence is TGTGCCAGCAGCCCACGGACAGCCTTCTACGAGCAGTACTTC.

There are a few counts of this clonotype. This chain uses TRBV11-2 with TRBJ2-5; TRBD1 aligns across 7 bases. The better agreement between TRBJ2-7 and the DNA end casts doubt on the J call. The CDR3 length is 15 residues. Germline assignment: CDR1 SGHAT and CDR2 FQNNGV. The CDR3, as DNA: TGTGCCAGCAGCTTAGACCCAGGACAGGCCTACGAGCAGTACTTC. Its protein product is CASSLDPGQAYEQYF.

This clonotype was picked up a small number of times. The rearrangement uses TRBV5-1 and TRBJ2-4, with 7 bases identical to TRBD2. The CDR3 is made up of 15 amino acids. Germline CDR1 SGHRS, CDR2 YFSETQ. V was pared by 1 base and J by 6 bases, with 7 bases of the junction left unmatched. The CDR3 nucleotides read TGCGCCAGCAGCTTGCTGGCGGGAGATAGAAACATTCAGTACTTC. Its translation: CASSLLAGDRNIQYF. The full variable domain, completed using reference TRBV5-1 and TRBJ2-4, is KAGVTQTPRYLIKTRGQQVTLSCSPISGHRSVSWYQQTPGQGLQFLFEYFSETQRNKGNFPGRFSGRQFSNSRSEMNVSTLELGDSALYLCASSLLAGDRNIQYFGAGTRLSVL.

This clonotype appeared a few times. V gene TRBV7-9 combines with J gene TRBJ2-2; weak D call: TRBD1 (5 bases). CDR1 is SEHNR, CDR2 FQNEAQ, per germline (reference sequence). The CDR3 runs 15 residues. Trimming cost V 7 bases and J 1 base, with 13 bases left between them. Here the CDR3 reads CASNLGQGNTGELFF. CDR3 in DNA: TGTGCCAGCAACCTAGGTCAGGGGAACACCGGGGAGCTGTTTTTT. The full variable domain, rest sourced from reference TRBV7-9 and TRBJ2-2, is DTGVSQNPRHKITKRGQNVTFRCDPISEHNRLYWYRQTLGQGPEFLTYFQNEAQLEKSRLLSDRFSAERPKGSFSTLEIQRTEQGDSAMYLCASNLGQGNTGELFFGEGSRLTVL.

This sequence joins TRBV28 and TRBJ2-4; D possibly uses TRBD1 or TRBD2 (5 bases each). With 7 bases removed from V and 6 bases from J, the gap between germline ends came to 16 bases. The CDR3 spans 14 residues. Germline V lookup: CDR1 MDHEN, CDR2 SYDVKM. The CDR3 reads CASTLRGTGNIQYF. CDR3 sequence (DNA): TGTGCCAGCACCCTGAGGGGTACCGGAAACATTCAGTACTTC.